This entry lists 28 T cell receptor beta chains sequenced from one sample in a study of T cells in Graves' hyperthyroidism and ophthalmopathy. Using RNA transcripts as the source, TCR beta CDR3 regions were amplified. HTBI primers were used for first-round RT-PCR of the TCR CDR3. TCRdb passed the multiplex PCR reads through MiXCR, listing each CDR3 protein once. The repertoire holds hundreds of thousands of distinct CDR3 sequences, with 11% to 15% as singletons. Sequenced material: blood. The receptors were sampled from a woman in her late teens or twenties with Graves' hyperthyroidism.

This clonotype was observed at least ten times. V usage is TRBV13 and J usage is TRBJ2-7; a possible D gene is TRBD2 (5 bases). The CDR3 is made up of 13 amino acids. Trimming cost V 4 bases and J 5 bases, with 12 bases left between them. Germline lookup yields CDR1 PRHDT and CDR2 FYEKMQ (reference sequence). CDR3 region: CASSSHYGDEQYF. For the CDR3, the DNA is TGTGCCAGCAGCTCCCATTACGGGGACGAGCAGTACTTC.

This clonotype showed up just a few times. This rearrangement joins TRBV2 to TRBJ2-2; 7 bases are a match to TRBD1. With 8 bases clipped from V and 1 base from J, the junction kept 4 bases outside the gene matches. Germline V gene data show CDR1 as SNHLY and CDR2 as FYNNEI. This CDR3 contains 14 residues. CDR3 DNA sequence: TGTGCCAGCGAGGGACAGTGGAACACCGGGGAGCTGTTTTTT. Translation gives CASEGQWNTGELFF.

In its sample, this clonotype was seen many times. CDR3 protein: CASSPPGVGGEQFF. The CDR3 DNA reads TGTGCCAGCAGCCCTCCAGGGGTTGGTGGTGAGCAGTTCTTC. The chain recombines TRBV7-6 with TRBJ2-1, with TRBD1 as a possible D gene (6 bases). In germline, CDR1 is SGHVS, CDR2 FNYEAQ. CDR3 length: 14 amino acids. The germline V and J ends were trimmed by 5 bases and 9 bases, with 17 bases remaining between them.

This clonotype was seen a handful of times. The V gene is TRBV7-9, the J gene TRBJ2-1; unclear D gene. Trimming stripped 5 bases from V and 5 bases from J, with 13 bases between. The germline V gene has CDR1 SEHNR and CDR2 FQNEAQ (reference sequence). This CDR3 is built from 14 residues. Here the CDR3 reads CASSPKERDNEQFF. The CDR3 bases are TGTGCCAGCAGCCCTAAGGAGAGAGACAATGAGCAGTTCTTC.

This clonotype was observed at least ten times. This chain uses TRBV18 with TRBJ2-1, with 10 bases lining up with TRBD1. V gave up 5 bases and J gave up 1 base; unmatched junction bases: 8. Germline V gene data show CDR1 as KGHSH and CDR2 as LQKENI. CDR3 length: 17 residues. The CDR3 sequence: CASSSEPGQGSYNEQFF. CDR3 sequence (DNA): TGTGCCAGCTCATCAGAACCGGGACAGGGGTCCTACAATGAGCAGTTCTTC. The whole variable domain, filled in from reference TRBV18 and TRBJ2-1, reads NAGVMQNPRHLVRRRGQEARLRCSPMKGHSHVYWYRQLPEEGLKFMVYLQKENIIDESGMPKERFSAEFPKEGPSILRIQQVVRGDSAAYFCASSSEPGQGSYNEQFFGPGTRLTVL.

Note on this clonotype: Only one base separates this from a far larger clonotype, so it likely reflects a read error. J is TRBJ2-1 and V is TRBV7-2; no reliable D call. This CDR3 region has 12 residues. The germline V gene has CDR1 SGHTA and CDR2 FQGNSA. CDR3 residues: CVSSYTDNEQFF. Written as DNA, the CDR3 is TGTGTCAGCAGTTACACTGACAATGAGCAGTTCTTC.

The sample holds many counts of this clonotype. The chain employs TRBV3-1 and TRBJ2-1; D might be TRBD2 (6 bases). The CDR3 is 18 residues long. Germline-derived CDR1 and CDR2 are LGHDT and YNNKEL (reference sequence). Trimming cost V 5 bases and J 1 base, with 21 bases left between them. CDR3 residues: CASSDDGWGRGSYNEQFF. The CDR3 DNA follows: TGTGCCAGCAGCGATGATGGATGGGGACGGGGGTCCTACAATGAGCAGTTCTTC.

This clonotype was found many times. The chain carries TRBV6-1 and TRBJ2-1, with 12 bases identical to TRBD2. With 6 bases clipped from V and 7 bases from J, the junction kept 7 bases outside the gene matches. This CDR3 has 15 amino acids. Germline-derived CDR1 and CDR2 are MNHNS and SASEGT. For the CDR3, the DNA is TGTGCCAGCAGCCCTAGCGGGAGGGCCTTTAATGAGCAGTTCTTC. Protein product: CASSPSGRAFNEQFF.

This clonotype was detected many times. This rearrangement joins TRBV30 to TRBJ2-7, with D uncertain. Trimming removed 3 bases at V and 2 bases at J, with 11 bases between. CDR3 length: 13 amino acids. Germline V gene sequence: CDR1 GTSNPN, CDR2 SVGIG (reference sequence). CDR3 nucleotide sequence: TGTGCCTGGAGGGGAAAACCCACCTACGAGCAGTACTTC. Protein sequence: CAWRGKPTYEQYF.

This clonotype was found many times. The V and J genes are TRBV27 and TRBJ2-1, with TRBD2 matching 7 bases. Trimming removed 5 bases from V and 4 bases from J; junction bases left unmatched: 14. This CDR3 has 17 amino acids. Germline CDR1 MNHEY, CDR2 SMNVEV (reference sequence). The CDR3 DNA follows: TGTGCCAGCAGTCCGCGCCTCACTAGCGTACTATACAATGAGCAGTTCTTC. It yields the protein CASSPRLTSVLYNEQFF.

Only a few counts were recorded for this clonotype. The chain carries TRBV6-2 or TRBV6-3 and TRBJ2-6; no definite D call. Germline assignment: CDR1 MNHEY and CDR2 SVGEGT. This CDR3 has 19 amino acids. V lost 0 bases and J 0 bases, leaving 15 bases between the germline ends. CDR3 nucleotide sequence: TGTGCCAGCAGTTACTCCCTCTTGGCCCAATCCTCTGGGGCCAACGTCCTGACTTTC. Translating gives CASSYSLLAQSSGANVLTF.

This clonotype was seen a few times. CDR3: CASSFYQGAYEQYF. The DNA of the CDR3 is TGTGCCAGCAGCTTTTACCAGGGGGCCTACGAGCAGTACTTC. V and J are TRBV11-2 and TRBJ2-7; 7 nucleotides align to TRBD1. V lost 3 bases, J lost 2 bases, and 4 bases stayed unmatched. The CDR3 spans 14 residues. In germline, CDR1 is SGHAT, CDR2 FQNNGV.

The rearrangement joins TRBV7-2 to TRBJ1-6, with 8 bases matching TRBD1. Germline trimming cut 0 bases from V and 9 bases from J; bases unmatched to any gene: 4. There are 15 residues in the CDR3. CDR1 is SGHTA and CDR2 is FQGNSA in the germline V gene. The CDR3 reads CASSLAGTGSSPLHF. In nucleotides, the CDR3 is TGTGCCAGCAGCTTAGCCGGGACAGGCTCTTCACCCCTCCACTTT.

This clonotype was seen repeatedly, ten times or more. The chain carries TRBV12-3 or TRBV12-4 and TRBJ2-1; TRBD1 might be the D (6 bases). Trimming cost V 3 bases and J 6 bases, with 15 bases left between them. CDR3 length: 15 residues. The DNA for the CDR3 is TGTGCCAGCAGTTTCGACGAAATACAGGGCAATGAGCAGTTCTTC. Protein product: CASSFDEIQGNEQFF.

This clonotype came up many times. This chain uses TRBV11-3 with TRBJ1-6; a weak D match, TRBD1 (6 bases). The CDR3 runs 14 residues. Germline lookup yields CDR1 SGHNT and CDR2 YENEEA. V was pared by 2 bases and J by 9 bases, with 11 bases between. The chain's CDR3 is CASSLTQGSSPLHF. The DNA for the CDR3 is TGTGCCAGCAGCTTAACCCAGGGGAGTTCACCCCTCCACTTT. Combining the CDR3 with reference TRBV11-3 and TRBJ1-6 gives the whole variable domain EAGVVQSPRYKIIEKKQPVAFWCNPISGHNTLYWYLQNLGQGPELLIRYENEEAVDDSQLPKDRFSAERLKGVDSTLKIQPAELGDSAVYLCASSLTQGSSPLHFGNGTRLTVT.

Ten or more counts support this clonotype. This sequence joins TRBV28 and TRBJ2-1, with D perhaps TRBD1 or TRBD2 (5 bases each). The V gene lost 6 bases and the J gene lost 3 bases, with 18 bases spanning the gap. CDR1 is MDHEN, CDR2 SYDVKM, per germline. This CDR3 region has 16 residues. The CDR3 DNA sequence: TGTGCCAGCAGGTCGATAACCGGGACCCTCTACAATGAGCAGTTCTTC. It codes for CASRSITGTLYNEQFF.

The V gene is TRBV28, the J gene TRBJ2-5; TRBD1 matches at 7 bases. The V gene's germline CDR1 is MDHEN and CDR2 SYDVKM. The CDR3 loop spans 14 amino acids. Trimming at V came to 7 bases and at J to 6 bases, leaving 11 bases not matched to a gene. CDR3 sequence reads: CASKGGPGLKTQYF. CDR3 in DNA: TGTGCCAGCAAAGGGGGCCCGGGGTTGAAGACCCAGTACTTC.

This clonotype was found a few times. The CDR3 region has the DNA TGTGCCAGCGCGAAGTCCGGCTCCTACGAGCAGTACTTC. The encoded protein is CASAKSGSYEQYF. The rearrangement joins TRBV6-1 to TRBJ2-7, with D uncertain. V lost 8 bases, J lost 0 bases, and 11 bases lay in between. This CDR3 has 13 residues. Germline assignment: CDR1 MNHNS and CDR2 SASEGT.

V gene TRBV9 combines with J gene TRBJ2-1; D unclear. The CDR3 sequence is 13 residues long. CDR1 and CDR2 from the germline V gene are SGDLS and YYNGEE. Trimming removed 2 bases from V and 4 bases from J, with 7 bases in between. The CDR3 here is CASSVGRYNEQFF. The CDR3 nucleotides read TGTGCCAGCAGCGTCGGCAGATACAATGAGCAGTTCTTC.

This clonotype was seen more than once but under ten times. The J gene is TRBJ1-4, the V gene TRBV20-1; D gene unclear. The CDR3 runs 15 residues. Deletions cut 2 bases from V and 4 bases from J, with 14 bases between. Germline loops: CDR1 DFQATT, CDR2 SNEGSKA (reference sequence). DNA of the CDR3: TGCAGTGCTAGACCTGGACCTCAACTTAATGAAAAACTGTTTTTT. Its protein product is CSARPGPQLNEKLFF.

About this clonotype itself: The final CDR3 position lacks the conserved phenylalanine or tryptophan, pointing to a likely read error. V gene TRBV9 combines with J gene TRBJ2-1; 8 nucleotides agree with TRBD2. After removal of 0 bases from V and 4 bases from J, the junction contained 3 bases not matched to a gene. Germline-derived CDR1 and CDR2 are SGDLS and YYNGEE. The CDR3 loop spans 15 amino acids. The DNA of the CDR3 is TGTGCCAGCAGCGTAGTGGCGGGAGGATACAATGAGCAGTTCATC. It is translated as CASSVVAGGYNEQFI.

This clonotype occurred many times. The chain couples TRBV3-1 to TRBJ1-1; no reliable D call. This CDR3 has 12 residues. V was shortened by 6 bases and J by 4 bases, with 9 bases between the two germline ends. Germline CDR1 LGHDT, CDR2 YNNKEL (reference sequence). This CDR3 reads CASSQTTTEAFF. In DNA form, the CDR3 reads TGTGCCAGCAGTCAAACTACCACTGAAGCTTTCTTT.

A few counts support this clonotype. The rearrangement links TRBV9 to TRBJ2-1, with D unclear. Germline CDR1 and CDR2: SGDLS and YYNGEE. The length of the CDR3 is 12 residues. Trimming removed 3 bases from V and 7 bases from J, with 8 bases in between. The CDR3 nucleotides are TGTGCCAGCAGCGAAAGTTTTAATGAGCAGTTCTTC. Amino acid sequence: CASSESFNEQFF.

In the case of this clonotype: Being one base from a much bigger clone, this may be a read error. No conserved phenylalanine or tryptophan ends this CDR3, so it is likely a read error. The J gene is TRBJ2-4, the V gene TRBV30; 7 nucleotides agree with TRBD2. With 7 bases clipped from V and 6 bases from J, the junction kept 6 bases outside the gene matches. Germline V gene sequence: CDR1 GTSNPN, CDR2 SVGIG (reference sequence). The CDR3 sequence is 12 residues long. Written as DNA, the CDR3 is TGTGCCTACCGATGGGAGGGAAACATTCAGTACCTC. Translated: CAYRWEGNIQYL.

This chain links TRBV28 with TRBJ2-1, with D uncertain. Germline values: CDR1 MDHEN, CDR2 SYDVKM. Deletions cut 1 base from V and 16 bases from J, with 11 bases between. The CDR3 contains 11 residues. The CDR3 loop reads CASSLSANLFF. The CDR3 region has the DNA TGTGCCAGCAGTTTATCAGCAAACCTCTTCTTC.

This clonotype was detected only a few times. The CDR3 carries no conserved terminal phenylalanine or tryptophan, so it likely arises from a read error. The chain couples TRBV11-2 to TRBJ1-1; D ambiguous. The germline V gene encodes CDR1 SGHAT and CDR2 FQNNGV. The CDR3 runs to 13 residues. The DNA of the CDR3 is TGTGCCAGTAGCTTAGATCCGCGAACCGAAGCTTTCCTT. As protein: CASSLDPRTEAFL.

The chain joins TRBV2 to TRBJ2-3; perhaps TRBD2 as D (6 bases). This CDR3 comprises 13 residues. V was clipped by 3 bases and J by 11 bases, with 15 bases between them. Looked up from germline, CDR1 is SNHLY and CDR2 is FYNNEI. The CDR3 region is CASSDQGGTQQYF. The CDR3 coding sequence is TGTGCCAGCAGTGACCAAGGAGGGACTCAGCAGTATTTT.

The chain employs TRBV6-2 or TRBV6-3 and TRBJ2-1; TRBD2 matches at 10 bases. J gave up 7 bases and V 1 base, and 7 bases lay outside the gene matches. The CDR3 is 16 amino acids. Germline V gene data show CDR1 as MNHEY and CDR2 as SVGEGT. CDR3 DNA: TGTGCCAGCAGTTACTGGGCTAGCGGGAGTAAGAATGAGCAGTTCTTC. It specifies CASSYWASGSKNEQFF.